The present T cell receptor beta chain was sequenced within a study of T cell changes during pregnancy in multiple sclerosis. Germline CDR1 and CDR2: SGHVS and FQNEAQ. The CDR3 loop spans 16 amino acids. V lost 5 bases and J 2 bases, leaving 16 bases between the germline ends. The repertoire was sequenced with immunoSEQ multiplex PCR; TCRdb's copy has only in-frame clones and lacks some. This table has approximately 70,000 clones, about 90% appearing once. This chain connects TRBV7-8 to TRBJ1-3; unclear D gene. This material consisted of peripheral blood, taken in the second trimester of pregnancy. The sequence came from a female donor in good health, enrolled as a control in a pregnancy study. The CDR3 sequence: CASSTLRRTAGNTIYF. CDR3 DNA: TGTGCCAGCAGCACACTTAGGAGGACGGCTGGAAACACCATATATTTT.